Below, 32 T cell receptor beta chains from the same sample are listed, as sequenced in a study of shared clonotypes between healthy human individuals. Sequenced by immunoSEQ multiplex PCR; TCRdb stores in-frame clones only, minus some. The profile shows approximately 2.4 million clones, around 95% of them singletons. Source material: naive CD4+ T cells sorted from blood. Described subset: CD45RA+ positively selected. The origin of the receptors is a man aged 18 to 30 in good health.

This clone was counted once. This rearrangement joins TRBV4-3 to TRBJ1-4; 9 nucleotides line up with TRBD1. The CDR3 length is 16 residues. CDR1 is LGHNA, CDR2 YSLEER, per germline. Trimming removed 4 bases from V and 4 bases from J; junction bases left unmatched: 7. CDR3: CASSRKQGAINEKLFF. CDR3 DNA sequence: TGCGCCAGCAGCCGTAAACAGGGGGCGATTAATGAAAAACTGTTTTTT.

J is TRBJ2-7 and V is TRBV29-1; TRBD1 matches at 7 bases. Germline-derived CDR1 and CDR2 are SQVTM and ANQGSEA. V trimming: 7 bases; J trimming: 3 bases; junction bases outside the gene matches: 3. The CDR3 is made up of 11 amino acids. In nucleotides, the CDR3 is TGCAGCGCCGGGACAGTCTACGAGCAGTACTTC. Translation gives CSAGTVYEQYF.

The chain is built from TRBV4-2 and TRBJ1-6; D unresolved. Between the trimmed V and J ends, which lost 4 bases and 1 base, there was a span of 14 bases. Germline V CDR1 and CDR2: LGHNA, YNFKEQ. CDR3 length: 17 amino acids. The CDR3 region is CASSRNRQRSYNSPLHF. The CDR3 region has the DNA TGTGCCAGCAGCCGCAACAGACAACGGTCCTATAATTCACCCCTCCACTTT.

The rearrangement joins TRBV9 to TRBJ2-6, with 8 positions matching TRBD1. The CDR3 is made up of 18 amino acids. The germline V gene has CDR1 SGDLS and CDR2 YYNGEE. V was clipped by 1 base and J by 0 bases; unmatched bases: 6. The CDR3 spells CASSVHGTGGSGANVLTF. DNA of the CDR3: TGTGCCAGCAGCGTACATGGTACAGGGGGCTCTGGGGCCAACGTCCTGACTTTC.

This clone was recorded only once. The chain has TRBV6-1 and TRBJ2-1; 7 positions match TRBD1. Looked up from germline, CDR1 is MNHNS and CDR2 is SASEGT. The J segment lost 7 bases and the V segment lost 8 bases, leaving 5 bases of the junction unmatched. The CDR3 totals 12 residues. The CDR3 spells CASRTGYNEQFF. CDR3 DNA: TGTGCCAGCCGGACAGGATATAATGAGCAGTTCTTC.

J is TRBJ2-7 and V is TRBV4-1; D unclear. The V end lost 8 bases, the J end lost 3 bases, and 14 bases lay between the germline ends. CDR3 length equals 13 residues. The germline CDR1 and CDR2 sequences are MGHRA and YSYEKL. CDR3 amino acids: CASSWRHNYEQYF. The CDR3, as DNA: TGCGCCAGCTCCTGGCGGCACAACTACGAGCAGTACTTC.

This clone appeared a few times. This sequence joins TRBV10-1 and TRBJ1-2; unclear D gene. V dropped 0 bases and J dropped 5 bases, with 10 bases sitting between them. CDR3 length: 14 amino acids. CDR1 is WNHNN, CDR2 SYGVQD, per germline (reference sequence). CDR3: CASSESRSGYGYTF. In DNA, the CDR3 is TGCGCCAGCAGTGAGTCTAGGTCGGGGTATGGCTACACCTTC.

V usage is TRBV10-3 and J usage is TRBJ1-1, with 11 bases aligning to TRBD1. This CDR3 is 15 amino acids long. Germline V lookup: CDR1 ENHRY, CDR2 SYGVKD. J lost 7 bases, V lost 4 bases, and 8 bases had no gene match. This CDR3 reads CAISVSDRGQGEAFF. The CDR3 nucleotides read TGTGCCATCAGTGTTTCGGACAGGGGGCAAGGTGAAGCTTTCTTT.

The chain employs TRBV6-6 and TRBJ2-3; perhaps TRBD1 as D (6 bases). V was clipped by 6 bases and J by 4 bases, with 20 bases between them. CDR1 MNHNY and CDR2 SVGAGI come from the germline V gene (reference sequence). The CDR3 is made up of 16 amino acids. The CDR3 DNA reads as TGTGCCAGCAGGTTTGGGCAGGGGATAGGTGCAGATACGCAGTATTTT. Amino acids: CASRFGQGIGADTQYF.

As regards this clone: This same CDR3 is encoded by further DNA sequences in the sample. V usage is TRBV7-9 and J usage is TRBJ1-2, with TRBD1 as a possible D gene (6 bases). V lost 3 bases, J lost 1 base, and 9 bases lay in between. The CDR3 is 14 residues long. Per germline, CDR1 SEHNR and CDR2 FQNEAQ (reference sequence). CDR3 loop: CASSFGQFNYGYTF. DNA of the CDR3: TGTGCCAGCAGCTTCGGACAGTTTAACTATGGCTACACCTTC. The variable domain in full, with the rest retrieved from reference TRBV7-9 and TRBJ1-2, is DTGVSQNPRHKITKRGQNVTFRCDPISEHNRLYWYRQTLGQGPEFLTYFQNEAQLEKSRLLSDRFSAERPKGSFSTLEIQRTEQGDSAMYLCASSFGQFNYGYTFGSGTRLTVV.

This chain uses TRBV11-2 with TRBJ1-2; possible D gene TRBD1, 5 bases. Per the germline V gene, CDR1 is SGHAT and CDR2 is FQNNGV. The V end lost 0 bases, the J end lost 5 bases, and 13 bases lay between the germline ends. The CDR3 is 15 amino acids. In DNA, the CDR3 is TGTGCCAGCAGCTTAGATCTCACGGGACCTTATGGCTACACCTTC. Its translation is CASSLDLTGPYGYTF.

The rearrangement uses TRBV5-1 and TRBJ2-5, with 10 positions matching TRBD1. The CDR3 is made up of 14 amino acids. V lost 4 bases and J lost 5; bases outside the gene matches: 5. The germline V gene encodes CDR1 SGHRS and CDR2 YFSETQ. DNA for the CDR3: TGCGCCAGCAGCCCCGGGACAGGGGTGGAGACCCAGTACTTC. It encodes CASSPGTGVETQYF.

CDR3 region: CASSPRLTSTDTQYF. CDR3 sequence (DNA): TGCGCCAGCAGCCCCCGGCTGACCAGCACAGATACGCAGTATTTT. The chain recombines TRBV5-1 with TRBJ2-3, with D hard to call. The CDR3 runs to 15 residues. CDR1 and CDR2 (germline): SGHRS, YFSETQ. Trimming left V 4 bases short and J 0 bases short, with 12 bases between.

This clone has a single count. V is TRBV6-7 and J is TRBJ2-3; 8 bases match TRBD1. TRBV6-7 is marked as an open reading frame, function uncertain. The J segment lost 3 bases and the V segment lost 6 bases, leaving 5 bases of the junction unmatched. The CDR3 has 14 residues. CDR3 residues: CASSLDRETDTQYF. CDR3 sequence (DNA): TGTGCCAGCAGCCTGGACAGGGAGACAGATACGCAGTATTTT.

The gene calls are TRBV19 and TRBJ2-7; 7 nucleotides agree with TRBD1. This CDR3 has 16 residues. The germline V gene encodes CDR1 LNHDA and CDR2 SQIVND (reference sequence). V was clipped by 3 bases and J by 2 bases; unmatched bases: 10. CDR3 protein: CASSIYLQGEPYEQYF. CDR3 bases: TGTGCCAGTAGTATCTACCTGCAGGGGGAGCCCTACGAGCAGTACTTC.

The chain links TRBV5-1 to TRBJ2-3, with 10 bases identical to TRBD2. The J segment lost 0 bases and the V segment lost 5 bases, leaving 6 bases of the junction unmatched. Germline V gene data show CDR1 as SGHRS and CDR2 as YFSETQ. The CDR3 is 16 amino acids. CDR3 DNA sequence: TGCGCCAGCAGTCTCATAGCGGGGGGAAGCACAGATACGCAGTATTTT. Translating it yields CASSLIAGGSTDTQYF.

The chain links TRBV29-1 to TRBJ2-1; D is possibly TRBD2 (5 bases). The V gene lost 6 bases and the J gene lost 3 bases, with 9 bases spanning the gap. The CDR3 length is 12 residues. Per the germline V gene, CDR1 is SQVTM and CDR2 is ANQGSEA. CDR3 protein: CSVDGDYNEQFF. As DNA, the CDR3 is TGCAGCGTCGACGGGGACTACAATGAGCAGTTCTTC.

V usage is TRBV11-2 and J usage is TRBJ2-1; the D is unclear. Per the germline V gene, CDR1 is SGHAT and CDR2 is FQNNGV. The V and J ends lost 7 bases and 9 bases respectively, with 13 bases between them. The CDR3 covers 12 residues. CDR3 in DNA: TGTGCCAGCACCTATGGATGGGGTGAGCAGTTCTTC. Residues: CASTYGWGEQFF.

The chain carries TRBV5-1 and TRBJ2-7, with 7 bases lining up with TRBD1. This CDR3 region has 16 residues. V was clipped by 1 base and J by 2 bases; unmatched bases: 9. Germline V CDR1 and CDR2: SGHRS, YFSETQ. The chain's CDR3 is CASSLRPTGVPYEQYF. In DNA form, the CDR3 reads TGCGCCAGCAGCTTGAGGCCAACAGGGGTACCCTACGAGCAGTACTTC.

This sequence joins TRBV11-2 and TRBJ1-3; D remains ambiguous. V lost 5 bases to trimming and J lost 4 bases, with 9 bases between them. The CDR3 is 13 residues long. Looked up from germline, CDR1 is SGHAT and CDR2 is FQNNGV. CDR3 nucleotides: TGTGCCAGCAGCAAAAACGGGGGAAACACCATATATTTT. Its translation is CASSKNGGNTIYF.

Regarding this clone: Distinct nucleotide sequences in the sample also encode this CDR3. CDR3 DNA sequence: TGTGCCAGCAGCCGGGACGGCTACAATGAGCAGTTCTTC. It specifies CASSRDGYNEQFF. V and J are TRBV6-5 and TRBJ2-1; D may correspond to TRBD1 or TRBD2 (5 bases each). V gave up 6 bases and J gave up 3 bases, with 9 bases separating them. Germline V CDR1 and CDR2: MNHEY, SVGAGI. This CDR3 is 13 amino acids long.

The chain employs TRBV6-1 and TRBJ2-5; D is perhaps TRBD1 (6 bases). Germline V gene sequence: CDR1 MNHNS, CDR2 SASEGT. V was pared by 9 bases and J by 2 bases, with 13 bases between. The CDR3 consists of 13 residues. In DNA, the CDR3 is TGTGCCAGTTTCAAGGGGGTACAAGAGACCCAGTACTTC. This sequence encodes CASFKGVQETQYF.

This sequence joins TRBV5-6 and TRBJ1-2; D is possibly TRBD1 (5 bases). The CDR3 runs 14 residues. Germline lookup yields CDR1 SGHDT and CDR2 YYEEEE. Trimming shortened V by 4 bases and J by 0 bases, and 10 bases separated the two germline ends. CDR3 residues: CASSAGSSNYGYTF. CDR3 bases: TGTGCCAGCAGCGCAGGGAGTTCTAACTATGGCTACACCTTC.

The chain has TRBV7-9 and TRBJ1-6; D unresolved. CDR1 is SEHNR, CDR2 FQNEAQ, per germline (reference sequence). V was trimmed by 3 bases and J by 10 bases, leaving 7 bases between them. The CDR3 extends over 12 amino acids. CDR3 nucleotides: TGTGCCAGCAGCTTTTATCGGTCACCCCTCCACTTT. As protein: CASSFYRSPLHF.

The chain couples TRBV7-2 to TRBJ2-5; a weak D match, TRBD1 (5 bases). The CDR3 contains 13 residues. In germline, CDR1 is SGHTA, CDR2 FQGNSA. Trimming left V 6 bases short and J 4 bases short, with 12 bases between. The CDR3 sequence: CASRPGIRETQYF. DNA for the CDR3: TGTGCCAGCAGGCCAGGGATCCGAGAGACCCAGTACTTC.

The J gene is TRBJ2-1, the V gene TRBV7-2; maybe TRBD2 (6 bases). V was pared by 2 bases and J by 10 bases, with 15 bases between. Germline lookup yields CDR1 SGHTA and CDR2 FQGNSA. This CDR3 comprises 14 residues. This CDR3 reads CASSLRPGLAEQFF. The CDR3, as DNA: TGTGCCAGCAGCTTAAGGCCGGGGCTAGCGGAGCAGTTCTTC.

The rearrangement joins TRBV9 to TRBJ1-3; 7 bases match TRBD1. Per the germline V gene, CDR1 is SGDLS and CDR2 is YYNGEE. The CDR3 totals 16 residues. V gave up 0 bases and J gave up 1 base; unmatched junction bases: 4. The CDR3 loop is CASSVVGTASGNTIYF. As DNA, the CDR3 is TGTGCCAGCAGCGTAGTAGGGACAGCATCTGGAAACACCATATATTTT.

The chain combines TRBV11-2 with TRBJ2-2; tentatively, D is TRBD1 or TRBD2 (5 bases each). Trimming stripped 0 bases from V and 6 bases from J, with 8 bases between. The CDR3 is 14 residues long. Germline CDR1 is SGHAT and CDR2 is FQNNGV. CDR3 DNA sequence: TGTGCCAGCAGCTTAGAGGGGGTGGCCGGGGAGCTGTTTTTT. This translates into CASSLEGVAGELFF.

The gene calls are TRBV29-1 and TRBJ2-7, with 8 bases matching TRBD1. Germline CDR1 reads SQVTM; CDR2 reads ANQGSEA. V shed 6 bases and J 6 bases; nucleotides not matched to a gene: 10. The CDR3 loop spans 13 amino acids. The CDR3 loop is CSVHGQGPFEQYF. CDR3 bases: TGCAGCGTACACGGACAGGGCCCGTTCGAGCAGTACTTC.

This rearrangement joins TRBV11-2 to TRBJ1-2; TRBD1 aligns across 9 bases. V lost 0 bases and J lost 8; bases outside the gene matches: 7. The CDR3 is 15 residues long. Germline V gives CDR1 SGHAT, CDR2 FQNNGV. Here the CDR3 reads CASSLDYGTGSGYTF. The CDR3 DNA is TGTGCCAGCAGCTTAGATTATGGGACAGGGTCCGGCTACACCTTC.

This clone was counted once. The V gene is TRBV7-9, the J gene TRBJ2-7; D gene uncertain. The CDR3 is 13 residues long. Germline values: CDR1 SEHNR, CDR2 FQNEAQ (reference sequence). Trimming took 1 base from V and 6 from J, leaving 10 bases between them. The CDR3 bases are TGTGCCAGCAGCTTAGTTTCCAGGCGCGAGCAGTACTTC. Translating it yields CASSLVSRREQYF. Full variable domain (remainder filled in from reference TRBV7-9 and TRBJ2-7): DTGVSQNPRHKITKRGQNVTFRCDPISEHNRLYWYRQTLGQGPEFLTYFQNEAQLEKSRLLSDRFSAERPKGSFSTLEIQRTEQGDSAMYLCASSLVSRREQYFGPGTRLTVT.

The CDR3 sequence is CASSSDRVGEKLFF. The CDR3 DNA reads as TGCGCCAGCAGCTCCGACAGGGTGGGTGAAAAACTGTTTTTT. The rearrangement links TRBV10-1 to TRBJ1-4; 7 nucleotides match TRBD1. This CDR3 has 14 amino acids. Germline V gene sequence: CDR1 WNHNN, CDR2 SYGVQD (reference sequence). Trimming removed 6 bases from V and 7 bases from J; junction bases left unmatched: 8.